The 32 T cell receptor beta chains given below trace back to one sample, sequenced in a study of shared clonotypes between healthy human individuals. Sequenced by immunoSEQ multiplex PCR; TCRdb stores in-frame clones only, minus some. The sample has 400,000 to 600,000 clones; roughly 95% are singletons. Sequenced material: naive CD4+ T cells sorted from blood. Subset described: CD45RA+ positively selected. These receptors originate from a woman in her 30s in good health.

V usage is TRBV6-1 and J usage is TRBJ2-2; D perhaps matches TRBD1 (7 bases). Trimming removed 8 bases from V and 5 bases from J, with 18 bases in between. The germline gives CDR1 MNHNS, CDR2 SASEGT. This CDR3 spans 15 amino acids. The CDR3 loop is CASRFESGGTGELFF. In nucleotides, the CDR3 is TGTGCCAGCCGGTTCGAGTCAGGGGGGACCGGGGAGCTGTTTTTT.

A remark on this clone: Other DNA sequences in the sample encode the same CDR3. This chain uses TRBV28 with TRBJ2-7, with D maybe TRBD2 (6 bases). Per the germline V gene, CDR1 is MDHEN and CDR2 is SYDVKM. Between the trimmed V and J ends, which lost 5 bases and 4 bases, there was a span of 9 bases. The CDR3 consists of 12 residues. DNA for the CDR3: TGTGCCAGCAGTCTTAGCGGATACGAGCAGTACTTC. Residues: CASSLSGYEQYF.

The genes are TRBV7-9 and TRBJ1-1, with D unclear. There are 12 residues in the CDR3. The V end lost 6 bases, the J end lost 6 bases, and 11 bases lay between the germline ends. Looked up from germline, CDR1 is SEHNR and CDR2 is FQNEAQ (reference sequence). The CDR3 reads CASSELDSEAFF. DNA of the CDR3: TGTGCCAGCAGTGAACTTGACTCTGAAGCTTTCTTT.

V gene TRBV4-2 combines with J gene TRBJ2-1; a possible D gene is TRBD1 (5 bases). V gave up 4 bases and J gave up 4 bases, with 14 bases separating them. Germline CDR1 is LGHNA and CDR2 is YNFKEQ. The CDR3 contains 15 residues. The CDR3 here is CASSLDTDGYNEQFF. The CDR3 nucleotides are TGTGCCAGCAGCCTGGACACGGATGGTTACAATGAGCAGTTCTTC.

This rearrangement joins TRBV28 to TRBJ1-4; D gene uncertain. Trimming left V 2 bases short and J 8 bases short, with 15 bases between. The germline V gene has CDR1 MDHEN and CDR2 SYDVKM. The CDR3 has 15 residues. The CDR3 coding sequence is TGTGCCAGCAGTTTAGACAACCCCAGGTCGGAAAAACTGTTTTTT. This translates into CASSLDNPRSEKLFF.

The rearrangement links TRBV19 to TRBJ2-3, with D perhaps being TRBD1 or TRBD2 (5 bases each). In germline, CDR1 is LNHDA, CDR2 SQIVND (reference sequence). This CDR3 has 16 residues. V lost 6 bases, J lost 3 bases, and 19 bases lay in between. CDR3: CASSFGTPKATDTQYF. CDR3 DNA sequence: TGTGCCAGTAGCTTCGGGACCCCAAAGGCTACAGATACGCAGTATTTT.

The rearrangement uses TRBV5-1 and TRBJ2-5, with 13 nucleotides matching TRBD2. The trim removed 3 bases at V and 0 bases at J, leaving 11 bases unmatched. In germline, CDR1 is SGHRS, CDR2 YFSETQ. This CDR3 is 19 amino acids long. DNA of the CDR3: TGCGCCAGCAGCTCGATTCTGGGACTAGCGGGACCCGACCAAGAGACCCAGTACTTC. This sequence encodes CASSSILGLAGPDQETQYF.

CDR3 sequence (DNA): TGCAGCGTTGGAGAGATAGCGGGAGCCCTCTCCTACAATGAGCAGTTCTTC. Translation gives CSVGEIAGALSYNEQFF. The chain employs TRBV29-1 and TRBJ2-1; 9 bases align to TRBD2. V lost 4 bases, J lost 0 bases, and 10 bases stayed unmatched. The CDR3 has 17 amino acids. Per germline, CDR1 SQVTM and CDR2 ANQGSEA.

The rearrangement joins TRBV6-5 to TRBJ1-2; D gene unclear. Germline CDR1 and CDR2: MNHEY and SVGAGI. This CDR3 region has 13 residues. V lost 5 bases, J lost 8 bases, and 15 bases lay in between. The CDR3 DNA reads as TGTGCCAGCAGTCAGCGGACTTCAAGGGGCTACACCTTC. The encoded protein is CASSQRTSRGYTF.

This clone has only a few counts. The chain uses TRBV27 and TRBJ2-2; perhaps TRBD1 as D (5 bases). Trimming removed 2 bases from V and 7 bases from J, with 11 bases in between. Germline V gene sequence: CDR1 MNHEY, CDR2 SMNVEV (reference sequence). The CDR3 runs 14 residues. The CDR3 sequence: CASSLGGAYGELFF. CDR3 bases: TGTGCCAGCAGTTTAGGTGGGGCCTACGGGGAGCTGTTTTTT.

The CDR3 nucleotides read TGTGCCAGCAGCTTGGGACGGACTAGCGGGAGGGCCCGATCGCAGTATTTT. Translation: CASSLGRTSGRARSQYF. This chain connects TRBV7-8 to TRBJ2-3; 15 bases align to TRBD2. J lost 10 bases, V lost 3 bases, and 11 bases had no gene match. This CDR3 is built from 17 residues. Germline CDR1 reads SGHVS; CDR2 reads FQNEAQ. The full variable domain, its missing parts supplied by reference TRBV7-8 and TRBJ2-3, is GAGVSQSPRYKVAKRGQDVALRCDPISGHVSLFWYQQALGQGPEFLTYFQNEAQLDKSGLPSDRFFAERPEGSVSTLKIQRTQQEDSAVYLCASSLGRTSGRARSQYFGPGTRLTVL.

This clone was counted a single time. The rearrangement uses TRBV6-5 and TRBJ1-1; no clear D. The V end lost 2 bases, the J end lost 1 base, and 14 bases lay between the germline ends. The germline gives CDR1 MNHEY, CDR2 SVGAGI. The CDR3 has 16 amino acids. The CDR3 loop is CASSYESRLGNTEAFF. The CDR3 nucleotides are TGTGCCAGCAGTTACGAATCGCGATTGGGGAACACTGAAGCTTTCTTT.

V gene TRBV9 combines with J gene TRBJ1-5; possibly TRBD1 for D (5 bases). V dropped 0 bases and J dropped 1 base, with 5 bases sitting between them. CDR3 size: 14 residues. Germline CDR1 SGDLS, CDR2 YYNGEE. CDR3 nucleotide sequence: TGTGCCAGCAGCGTAGGGGGGAGCAATCAGCCCCAGCATTTT. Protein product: CASSVGGSNQPQHF.

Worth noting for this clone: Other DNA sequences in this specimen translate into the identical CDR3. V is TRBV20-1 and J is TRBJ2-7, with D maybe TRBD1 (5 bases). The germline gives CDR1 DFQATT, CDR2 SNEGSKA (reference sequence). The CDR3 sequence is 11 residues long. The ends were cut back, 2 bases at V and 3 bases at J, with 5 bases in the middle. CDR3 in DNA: TGCAGTGCTAGACAGGGCTACGAGCAGTACTTC. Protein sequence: CSARQGYEQYF.

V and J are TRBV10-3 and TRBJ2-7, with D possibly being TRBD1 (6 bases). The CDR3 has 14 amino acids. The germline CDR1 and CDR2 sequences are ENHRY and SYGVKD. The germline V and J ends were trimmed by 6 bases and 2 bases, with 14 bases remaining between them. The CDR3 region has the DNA TGTGCCATCAGCTCGTCCCAGGGGCCCTACGAGCAGTACTTC. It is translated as CAISSSQGPYEQYF.

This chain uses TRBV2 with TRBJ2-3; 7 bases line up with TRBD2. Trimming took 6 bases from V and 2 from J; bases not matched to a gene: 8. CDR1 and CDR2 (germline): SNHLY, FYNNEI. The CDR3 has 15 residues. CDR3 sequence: CASRKTGLTTDTQYF. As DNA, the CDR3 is TGTGCCAGCAGAAAAACGGGACTAACCACAGATACGCAGTATTTT.

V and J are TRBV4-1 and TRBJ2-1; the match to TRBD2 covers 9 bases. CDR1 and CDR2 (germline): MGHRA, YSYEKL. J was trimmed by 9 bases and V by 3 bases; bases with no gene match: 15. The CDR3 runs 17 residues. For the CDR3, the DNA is TGCGCCAGCAGCCACCCACCGGAAGGCGGGAGGGTCGGTGAGCAGTTCTTC. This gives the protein CASSHPPEGGRVGEQFF.

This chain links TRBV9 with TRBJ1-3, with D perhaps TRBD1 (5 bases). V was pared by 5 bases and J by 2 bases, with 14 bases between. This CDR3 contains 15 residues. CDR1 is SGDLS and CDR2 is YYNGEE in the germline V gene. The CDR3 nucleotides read TGTGCCAGCAGTGTTAATGGGGGACCTGGAAACACCATATATTTT. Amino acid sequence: CASSVNGGPGNTIYF.

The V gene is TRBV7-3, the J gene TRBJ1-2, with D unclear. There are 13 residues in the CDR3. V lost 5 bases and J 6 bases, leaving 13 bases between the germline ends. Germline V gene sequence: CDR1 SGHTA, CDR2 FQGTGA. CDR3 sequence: CASSGKREDGYTF. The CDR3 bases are TGTGCCAGCAGCGGAAAGAGGGAGGATGGCTACACCTTC.

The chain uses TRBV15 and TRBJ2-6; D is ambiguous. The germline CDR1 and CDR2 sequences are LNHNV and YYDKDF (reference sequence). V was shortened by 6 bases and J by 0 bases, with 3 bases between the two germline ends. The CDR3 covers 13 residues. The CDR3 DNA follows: TGTGCCACCAGTTCCTCTGGGGCCAACGTCCTGACTTTC. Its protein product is CATSSSGANVLTF.

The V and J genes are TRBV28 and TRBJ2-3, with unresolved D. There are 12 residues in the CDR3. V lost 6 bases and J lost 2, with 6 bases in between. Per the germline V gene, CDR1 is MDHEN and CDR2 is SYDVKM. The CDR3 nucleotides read TGTGCCAGCAGCCCCTACACAGATACGCAGTATTTT. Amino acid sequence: CASSPYTDTQYF.

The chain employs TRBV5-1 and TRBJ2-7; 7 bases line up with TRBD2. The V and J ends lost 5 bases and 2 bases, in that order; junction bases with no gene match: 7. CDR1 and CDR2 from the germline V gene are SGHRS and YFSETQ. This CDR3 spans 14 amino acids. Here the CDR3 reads CASRTSSGPYEQYF. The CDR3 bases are TGCGCCAGCAGAACCTCTAGCGGACCCTACGAGCAGTACTTC.

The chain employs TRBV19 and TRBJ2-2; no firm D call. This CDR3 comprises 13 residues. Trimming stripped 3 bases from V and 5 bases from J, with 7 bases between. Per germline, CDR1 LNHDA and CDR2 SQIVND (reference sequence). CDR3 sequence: CASSMVGTGELFF. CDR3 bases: TGTGCCAGTAGTATGGTGGGAACCGGGGAGCTGTTTTTT.

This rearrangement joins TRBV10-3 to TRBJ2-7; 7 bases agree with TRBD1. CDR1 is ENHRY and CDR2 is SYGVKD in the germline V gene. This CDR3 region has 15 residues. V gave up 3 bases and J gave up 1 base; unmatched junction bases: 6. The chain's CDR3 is CAISDQGQPSYEQYF. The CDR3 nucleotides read TGTGCCATCAGTGATCAGGGACAGCCTTCCTACGAGCAGTACTTC.

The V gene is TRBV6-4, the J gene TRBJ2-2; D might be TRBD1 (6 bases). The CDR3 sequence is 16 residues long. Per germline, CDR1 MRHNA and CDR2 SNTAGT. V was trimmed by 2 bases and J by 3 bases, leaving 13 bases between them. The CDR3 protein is CASSDQYREDTGELFF. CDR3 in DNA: TGTGCCAGCAGTGACCAATACAGGGAAGACACCGGGGAGCTGTTTTTT.

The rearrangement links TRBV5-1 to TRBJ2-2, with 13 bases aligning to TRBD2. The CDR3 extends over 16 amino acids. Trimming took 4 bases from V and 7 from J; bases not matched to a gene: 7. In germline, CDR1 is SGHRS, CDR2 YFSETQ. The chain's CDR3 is CASSLGLAGVGGELFF. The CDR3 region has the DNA TGCGCCAGCAGCCTTGGACTAGCGGGAGTGGGCGGGGAGCTGTTTTTT.

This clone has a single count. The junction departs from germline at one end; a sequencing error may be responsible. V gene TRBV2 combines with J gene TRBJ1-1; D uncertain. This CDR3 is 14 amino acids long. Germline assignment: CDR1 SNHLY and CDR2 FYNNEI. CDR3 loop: CASSAVIHYTEAFF. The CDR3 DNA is TGTGCCAGCAGTGCGGTTATCCACTACACAGAAGCTTTCTTT.

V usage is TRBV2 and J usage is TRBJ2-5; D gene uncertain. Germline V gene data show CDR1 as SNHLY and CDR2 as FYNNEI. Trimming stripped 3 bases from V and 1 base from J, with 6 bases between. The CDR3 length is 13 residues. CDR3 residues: CASSEIGQETQYF. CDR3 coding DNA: TGTGCCAGCAGTGAGATAGGCCAAGAGACCCAGTACTTC.

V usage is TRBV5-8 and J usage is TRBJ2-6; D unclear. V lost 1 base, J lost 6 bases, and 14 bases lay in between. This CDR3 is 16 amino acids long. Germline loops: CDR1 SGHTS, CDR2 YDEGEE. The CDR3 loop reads CASSLFGVMEANVLTF. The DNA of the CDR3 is TGTGCCAGCAGCTTGTTTGGGGTAATGGAGGCCAACGTCCTGACTTTC. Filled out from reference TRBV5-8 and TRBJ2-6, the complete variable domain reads EAGVTQSPTHLIKTRGQQATLRCSPISGHTSVYWYQQALGLGLQFLLWYDEGEERNRGNFPPRFSGRQFPNYSSELNVNALELEDSALYLCASSLFGVMEANVLTFGAGSRLTVL.

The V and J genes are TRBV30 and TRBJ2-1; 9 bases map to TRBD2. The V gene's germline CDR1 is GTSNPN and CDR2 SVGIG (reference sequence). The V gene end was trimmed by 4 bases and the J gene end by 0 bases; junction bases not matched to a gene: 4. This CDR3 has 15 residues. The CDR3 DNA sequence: TGTGCCTGGATAGCGGGAGCGAGCTCCTACAATGAGCAGTTCTTC. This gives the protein CAWIAGASSYNEQFF. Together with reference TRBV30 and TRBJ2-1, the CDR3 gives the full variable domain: SQTIHQWPATLVQPVGSPLSLECTVEGTSNPNLYWYRQAAGRGLQLLFYSVGIGQISSEVPQNLSASRPQDRQFILSSKKLLLSDSGFYLCAWIAGASSYNEQFFGPGTRLTVL.

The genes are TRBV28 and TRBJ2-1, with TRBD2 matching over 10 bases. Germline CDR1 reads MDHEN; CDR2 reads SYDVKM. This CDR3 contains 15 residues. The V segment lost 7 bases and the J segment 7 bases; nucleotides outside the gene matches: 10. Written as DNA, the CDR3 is TGTGCCAGCAAGTTGAGCGGGAGGGCCAGGAATGAGCAGTTCTTC. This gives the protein CASKLSGRARNEQFF.

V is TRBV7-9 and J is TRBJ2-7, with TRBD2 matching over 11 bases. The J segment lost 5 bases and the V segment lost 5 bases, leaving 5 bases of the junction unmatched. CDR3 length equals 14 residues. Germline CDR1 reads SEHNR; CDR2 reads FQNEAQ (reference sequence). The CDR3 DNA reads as TGTGCCAGCAGCCGAACTAGCGGGAGAGACGAGCAGTACTTC. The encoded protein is CASSRTSGRDEQYF.